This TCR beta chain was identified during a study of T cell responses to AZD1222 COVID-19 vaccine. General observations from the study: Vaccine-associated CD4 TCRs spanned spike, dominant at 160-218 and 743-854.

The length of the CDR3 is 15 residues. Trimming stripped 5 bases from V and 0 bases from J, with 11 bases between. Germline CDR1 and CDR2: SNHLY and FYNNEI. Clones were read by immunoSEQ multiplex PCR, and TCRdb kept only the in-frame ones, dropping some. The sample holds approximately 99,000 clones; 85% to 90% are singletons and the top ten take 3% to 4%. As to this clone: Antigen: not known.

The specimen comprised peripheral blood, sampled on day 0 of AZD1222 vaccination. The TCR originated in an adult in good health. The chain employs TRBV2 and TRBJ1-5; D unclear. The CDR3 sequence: CASSPRPSSNQPQHF. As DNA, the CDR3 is TGTGCCAGCAGTCCTCGACCGTCTAGCAATCAGCCCCAGCATTTT.